This TCR beta chain was identified during a study of T cells in Graves' hyperthyroidism and ophthalmopathy. Across the study: Peripheral blood was secured at the point of initial diagnosis, before any treatment.

This clonotype was found many times. Its matching antigen is unknown. The CDR3 is made up of 14 amino acids. After removal of 6 bases from V and 1 base from J, the junction contained 6 bases not matched to a gene. The V gene's germline CDR1 is MNHNS and CDR2 SASEGT. The TCR beta CDR3 regions underwent amplification using RNA transcripts as the source. First-round RT-PCR with HTBI primers amplified the TCR CDR3 region. One entry per CDR3 protein, called by TCRdb with MiXCR from the multiplex PCR reads. The sample consists of around 25,000 distinct CDR3 sequences, approximately 49% of them appearing once. In making diagnoses, clinical symptoms, serum thyroxine and TRAb, thyroid ultrasound and orbital computed tomography were all used. General study results and limits: Ophthalmopathy onset followed model prediction by a median roughly six months.

V usage is TRBV6-1 and J usage is TRBJ2-7, with 7 positions matching TRBD1. The sequenced material came from blood. The sequence came from a woman aged 35 to 49 with Graves' hyperthyroidism that later progressed to Graves' ophthalmopathy. CDR3 in amino acids: CASSRDRGSYEQYF. CDR3 DNA sequence: TGTGCCAGCAGCCGGGACAGAGGTTCCTACGAGCAGTACTTC.